The 15 T cell receptor beta chains reported below all come from one sample, sequenced in a study of blood T cell repertoires in COVID-19. The assay was immunoSEQ multiplex PCR, and TCRdb's table has in-frame clones only and misses some. This sample has 190,000 or so clones, with roughly 80% found just once. The sequenced sample consisted of peripheral blood. These receptors all stem from a man aged 50-60 years who had recovered from COVID-19.

This clone has a single count. J is TRBJ2-3 and V is TRBV19; D gene unclear. Germline V gene lookup returns CDR1 LNHDA and CDR2 SQIVND (reference sequence). V was shortened by 1 base and J by 2 bases, with 10 bases between the two germline ends. The CDR3 totals 15 residues. CDR3: CASSIGRGFTDTQYF. The CDR3 DNA sequence: TGTGCCAGTAGTATAGGAAGAGGATTCACAGATACGCAGTATTTT.

The chain carries TRBV5-1 and TRBJ2-7; 8 bases are shared with TRBD1. CDR1 and CDR2 from the germline V gene are SGHRS and YFSETQ. V shed 4 bases and J 2 bases; nucleotides not matched to a gene: 5. The CDR3 contains 14 residues. For the CDR3, the DNA is TGCGCCAGCAGCATAGGACAGGGCACCTACGAGCAGTACTTC. Translated: CASSIGQGTYEQYF. Full variable domain (rest looked up from reference TRBV5-1 and TRBJ2-7): KAGVTQTPRYLIKTRGQQVTLSCSPISGHRSVSWYQQTPGQGLQFLFEYFSETQRNKGNFPGRFSGRQFSNSRSEMNVSTLELGDSALYLCASSIGQGTYEQYFGPGTRLTVT.

There are a few counts of this clone. This chain links TRBV7-9 with TRBJ2-7, with 7 bases aligning to TRBD1. The germline gives CDR1 SEHNR, CDR2 FQNEAQ (reference sequence). V lost 5 bases to trimming and J lost 5 bases; unmatched junction nucleotides: 3. There are 12 residues in the CDR3. For the CDR3, the DNA is TGTGCCAGCAGCGAAACAGGGGACGAGCAGTACTTC. This gives the protein CASSETGDEQYF.

The CDR3 DNA reads TGTGCCAGCAGCCCACCAGTGTACCAAGAGACCCAGTACTTC. Its translation: CASSPPVYQETQYF. The chain is built from TRBV6-6 and TRBJ2-5; D is undetermined. Trimming pared 6 bases from V and 0 bases from J, leaving 11 bases between. Germline loops: CDR1 MNHNY, CDR2 SVGAGI (reference sequence). The CDR3 has 14 amino acids.

The DNA of the CDR3 is TGTGCCAGCAGTGCACAGGGGGCCACTGAAGCTTTCTTT. This encodes CASSAQGATEAFF. V usage is TRBV2 and J usage is TRBJ1-1; 9 bases agree with TRBD1. This CDR3 is 13 amino acids long. V trimming: 4 bases; J trimming: 4 bases; junction bases outside the gene matches: 1. In germline, CDR1 is SNHLY, CDR2 FYNNEI.

The chain employs TRBV12-5 and TRBJ1-1, with a tentative D call TRBD1 (5 bases). CDR1 is LGHNT and CDR2 is FRNRAP in the germline V gene. This CDR3 has 15 amino acids. Trimming stripped 3 bases from V and 5 bases from J, with 16 bases between. The CDR3 spells CASGLTTSQGTEAFF. The CDR3 DNA follows: TGTGCTAGTGGTTTAACCACATCTCAGGGAACTGAAGCTTTCTTT.

The chain employs TRBV19 and TRBJ2-7; perhaps TRBD2 as D (5 bases). The CDR3 is 17 amino acids. From germline, CDR1 is LNHDA and CDR2 SQIVND (reference sequence). Trimming cost V 0 bases and J 5 bases, with 20 bases left between them. The CDR3: CASSIDPPSGSQNEQYF. The CDR3 coding sequence is TGTGCCAGTAGTATAGATCCTCCTTCGGGGTCCCAAAACGAGCAGTACTTC. Using reference TRBV19 and TRBJ2-7 for the parts outside the CDR3, the full variable domain is DGGITQSPKYLFRKEGQNVTLSCEQNLNHDAMYWYRQDPGQGLRLIYYSQIVNDFQKGDIAEGYSVSREKKESFPLTVTSAQKNPTAFYLCASSIDPPSGSQNEQYFGPGTRLTVT.

This chain joins TRBV14 and TRBJ1-1, with D maybe TRBD1 (5 bases). The CDR3 has 13 residues. The germline V gene has CDR1 SGHDN and CDR2 FVKESK. Trimming left V 2 bases short and J 4 bases short, with 8 bases between. The CDR3 region is CASSQQGGTEAFF. The CDR3 DNA is TGTGCCAGCAGCCAACAGGGTGGCACTGAAGCTTTCTTT.

This rearrangement joins TRBV12-3 or TRBV12-4 to TRBJ1-1; 10 nucleotides align to TRBD1. Unmatched junction bases numbered 5, after V lost 8 bases and J lost 5 bases. There are 13 residues in the CDR3. CDR3 DNA sequence: TGTGCCAGCCGACAGGGGGCGGTAACTGAAGCTTTCTTT. Translated, it gives CASRQGAVTEAFF.

This clone has only one observation. V and J are TRBV4-3 and TRBJ2-2; 7 bases match TRBD1. The CDR3 loop spans 14 amino acids. V lost 8 bases, J lost 4 bases, and 7 bases stayed unmatched. Germline loops: CDR1 LGHNA, CDR2 YSLEER. The CDR3 nucleotides read TGCGCCAGCGGACACGGGACAGCCACCGGGGAGCTGTTTTTT. Protein product: CASGHGTATGELFF.

The J gene is TRBJ2-7, the V gene TRBV5-1; 12 nucleotides line up with TRBD2. V gave up 0 bases and J gave up 5 bases; unmatched junction bases: 9. This CDR3 is 17 amino acids long. Per germline, CDR1 SGHRS and CDR2 YFSETQ. The CDR3 reads CASSLGLAGVPPHEQYF. DNA for the CDR3: TGCGCCAGCAGCTTGGGACTAGCGGGAGTTCCCCCGCACGAGCAGTACTTC.

V usage is TRBV7-2 and J usage is TRBJ2-2; the match to TRBD1 covers 12 bases. Trimming cost V 5 bases and J 4 bases; bases outside gene matches: 14. The CDR3 runs 19 residues. Germline CDR1 SGHTA, CDR2 FQGNSA. CDR3 in amino acids: CASSLRPGGQGATTGELFF. The CDR3 DNA reads as TGTGCCAGCAGCCTACGACCCGGGGGACAGGGGGCCACCACCGGGGAGCTGTTTTTT.

Here the CDR3 DNA reads TGTGCCAGCAGCCTGGGACTAGTGTCGACCTACGAGCAGTACTTC. It is translated as CASSLGLVSTYEQYF. The chain joins TRBV3-1 (or the pseudogene TRBV3-2) to TRBJ2-7; 8 positions agree with TRBD2. CDR1 is LGHDT and CDR2 is YNNKEL in the germline V gene (reference sequence). J lost 2 bases, V lost 4 bases, and 7 bases had no gene match. This CDR3 comprises 15 residues.

This clone was found a few times. The V gene is TRBV18, the J gene TRBJ2-1; 9 bases fit TRBD2. Germline CDR1 KGHSH, CDR2 LQKENI. The CDR3 sequence is 15 residues long. V was clipped by 2 bases and J by 6 bases; unmatched bases: 5. The CDR3 here is CASSPILAGSNEQFF. CDR3 nucleotide sequence: TGTGCCAGCTCACCAATTCTAGCGGGATCCAATGAGCAGTTCTTC.

This clone has more than one count but fewer than ten. The J gene is TRBJ2-3, the V gene TRBV6-5; weak D call: TRBD2 (6 bases). Trimming took 7 bases from V and 2 from J, leaving 13 bases between them. Germline loops: CDR1 MNHEY, CDR2 SVGAGI. CDR3 size: 14 residues. The CDR3 here is CASIGGAITDTQYF. The CDR3 nucleotides are TGTGCCAGCATCGGCGGGGCAATCACAGATACGCAGTATTTT.